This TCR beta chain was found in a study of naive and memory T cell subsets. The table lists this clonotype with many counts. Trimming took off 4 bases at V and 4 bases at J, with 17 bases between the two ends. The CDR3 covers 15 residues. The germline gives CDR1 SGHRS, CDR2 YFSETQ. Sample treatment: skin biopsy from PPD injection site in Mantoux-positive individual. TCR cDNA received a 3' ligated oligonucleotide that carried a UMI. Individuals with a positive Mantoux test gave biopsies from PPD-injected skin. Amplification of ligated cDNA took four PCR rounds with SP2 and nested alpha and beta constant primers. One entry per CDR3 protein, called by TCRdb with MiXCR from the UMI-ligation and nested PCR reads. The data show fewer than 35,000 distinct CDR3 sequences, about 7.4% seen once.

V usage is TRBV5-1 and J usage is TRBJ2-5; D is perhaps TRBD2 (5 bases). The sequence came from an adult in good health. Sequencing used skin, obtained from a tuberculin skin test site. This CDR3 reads CASSLRRVIGETQYF. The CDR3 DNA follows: TGCGCCAGCAGCCTCAGGCGGGTGATAGGAGAGACCCAGTACTTC.